This TCR beta chain appears in the sequencing data of a study of T cell responses to AZD1222 COVID-19 vaccine. Study conclusions and caveats: CD4 TCRs associated with vaccination spanned spike, dominating at 160-218 and 743-854. Spike-specific TCR breadth and depth both grew after two AZD1222 doses. The study identified only six AZD1222 recipients as seropositive at baseline. Without day 14 samples, only post-peak T cell repertoires were studied.

In regard to this clone: Its target is not known.

Data came from immunoSEQ multiplex PCR; TCRdb stores just in-frame clones and leaves some out. The sample yields 150,000 to 200,000 clones, about 92% seen once. The CDR3 consists of 14 residues. Germline lookup yields CDR1 LNHDA and CDR2 SQIVND (reference sequence). V was pared by 3 bases and J by 6 bases, with 5 bases of the junction left unmatched. The source is an adult in good health. The rearrangement uses TRBV19 and TRBJ1-2; 9 nucleotides line up with TRBD1. The material sequenced was peripheral blood, taken on day 0 of MenACWY control vaccination. In nucleotides, the CDR3 is TGTGCCAGTAGTATGAACCGGGACAGGGATGGCTACACCTTC. Amino acid sequence: CASSMNRDRDGYTF.